A selection of T cell receptor beta chains follows, all from one sample in a study of a mutant IDH1 vaccine in newly diagnosed glioma. Antigen specificity for these receptors is unknown. Sequenced by immunoSEQ multiplex PCR; TCRdb stores in-frame clones only, minus some. This sample yields some 30,000 clones, of which more than 65% are seen a single time; over 15% belongs to the top ten. Sequencing was performed on PBMCs, taken from a glioma patient whose treatment included an IDH1 peptide vaccine. The source is a man aged 30 to 45 with glioma. Each CDR3 is given with its conserved first and last residue. Only some rows state a clone size, as once, few, many or a class for expanded clones.

j_gene | v_gene | abundance | CDR3aa
TRBJ1-1 | TRBV6-5 | . | CASSYSWDGNTEAFF
TRBJ2-7 | TRBV18 | . | CASFPGQGVGEQYF
TRBJ1-1 | TRBV7-8 | medium-sized | CASSLWNTEAFF
TRBJ2-7 | TRBV5-8 | . | CASSLGTGLANYEQYF
TRBJ2-4 | TRBV6-5 | . | CASSYGGGLAKNIQYF
TRBJ2-6 | TRBV5-1 | . | CASSPLDRPSGANVLTF
TRBJ2-6 | TRBV15 | . | CATSSRYSGANVLTF
TRBJ1-1 | TRBV2 | . | CASSGQGLTEAFF
TRBJ2-5 | TRBV5-1 | . | CASSFDRKETQYF
TRBJ1-1 | TRBV5-1 | . | CASSTGQPRSEAFF
TRBJ2-3 | TRBV10-3 | . | CAISEFGPTDTQYF
TRBJ2-7 | TRBV4-1 | once | CASSQEGVWPYEQYF
TRBJ2-7 | TRBV4-1 | . | CASSQVWLAGGTYEQYF
TRBJ1-1 | TRBV30 | . | CAFSPGTEAFF
TRBJ2-2 | TRBV6-4 | large | CARFGGGNTGELFF
TRBJ1-1 | TRBV28 | . | CASSLMTEAFF
TRBJ1-1 | TRBV4-1 | . | CASSQRAGMKAEAFF
TRBJ2-1 | TRBV5-1 | once | CASSLSRVRGSEQFF
TRBJ2-2 | TRBV25-1 | . | CASMSGELFF
TRBJ2-1 | TRBV5-6 | . | CASSPGLAGGGTYNEQFF
TRBJ2-1 | TRBV5-1 | . | CASSPTGTSGSYEQFF
TRBJ2-3 | TRBV7-9 | . | CASSPLGPDTQYF
TRBJ1-1 | TRBV6-1 | . | CASSERGANTEAFF
TRBJ1-2 | TRBV30 | . | CAWSPTGAMGYTF
TRBJ1-1 | TRBV5-1 | . | CASSLGGTGDFGTEAFF
TRBJ2-7 | TRBV6-5 | . | CASSYRGREQYF
TRBJ1-5 | TRBV2 | . | CASNRDRGSPQPQHF
TRBJ1-2 | TRBV5-1 | . | CASSTGQGASGYGYTF
TRBJ1-6 | TRBV4-1 | . | CASSQFPPGGRTNSPLHF
TRBJ2-3 | TRBV29-1 | once | CSVRPTKTDTQYF
TRBJ2-3 | TRBV19 | . | CASSTSGGRTDTQYF
TRBJ2-5 | TRBV10-1 | once | CASSESGGGGETQYF
TRBJ1-2 | TRBV4-2 | once | CASSLLASTYGYTF
TRBJ1-5 | TRBV19 | few | CASTMGQKNQPQHF
TRBJ2-1 | TRBV5-1 | . | CASSLVELARYNEQFF
TRBJ2-3 | TRBV6-1 | . | CASSLAGVKDTQYF
TRBJ1-2 | TRBV6-6 | . | CASRNSNYGYTF
TRBJ2-7 | TRBV7-9 | . | CASSLERGEQYF